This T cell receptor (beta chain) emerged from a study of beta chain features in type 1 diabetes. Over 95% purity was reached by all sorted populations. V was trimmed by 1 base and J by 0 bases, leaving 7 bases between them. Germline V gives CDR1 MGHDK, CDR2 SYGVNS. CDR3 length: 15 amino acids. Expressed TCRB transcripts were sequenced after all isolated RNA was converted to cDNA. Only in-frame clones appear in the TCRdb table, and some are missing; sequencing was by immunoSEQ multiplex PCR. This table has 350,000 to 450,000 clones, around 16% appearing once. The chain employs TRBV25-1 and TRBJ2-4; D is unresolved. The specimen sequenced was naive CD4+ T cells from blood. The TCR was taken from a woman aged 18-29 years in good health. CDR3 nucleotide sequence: TGTGCCAGCAGTGAATTAGCCCTAGCCAAAAACATTCAGTACTTC. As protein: CASSELALAKNIQYF.